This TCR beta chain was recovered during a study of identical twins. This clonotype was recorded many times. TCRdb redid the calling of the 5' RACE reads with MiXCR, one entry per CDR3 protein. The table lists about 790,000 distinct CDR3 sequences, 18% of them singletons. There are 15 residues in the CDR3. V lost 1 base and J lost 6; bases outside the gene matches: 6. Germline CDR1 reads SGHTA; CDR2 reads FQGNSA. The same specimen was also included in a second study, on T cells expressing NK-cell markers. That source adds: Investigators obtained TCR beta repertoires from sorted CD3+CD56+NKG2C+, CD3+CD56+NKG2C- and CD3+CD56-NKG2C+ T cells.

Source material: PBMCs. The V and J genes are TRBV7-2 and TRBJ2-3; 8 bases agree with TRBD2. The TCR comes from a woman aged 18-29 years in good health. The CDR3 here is CASSLGLARGDTQYF. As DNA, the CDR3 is TGTGCCAGCAGCTTAGGACTAGCGAGGGGGGATACGCAGTATTTT.